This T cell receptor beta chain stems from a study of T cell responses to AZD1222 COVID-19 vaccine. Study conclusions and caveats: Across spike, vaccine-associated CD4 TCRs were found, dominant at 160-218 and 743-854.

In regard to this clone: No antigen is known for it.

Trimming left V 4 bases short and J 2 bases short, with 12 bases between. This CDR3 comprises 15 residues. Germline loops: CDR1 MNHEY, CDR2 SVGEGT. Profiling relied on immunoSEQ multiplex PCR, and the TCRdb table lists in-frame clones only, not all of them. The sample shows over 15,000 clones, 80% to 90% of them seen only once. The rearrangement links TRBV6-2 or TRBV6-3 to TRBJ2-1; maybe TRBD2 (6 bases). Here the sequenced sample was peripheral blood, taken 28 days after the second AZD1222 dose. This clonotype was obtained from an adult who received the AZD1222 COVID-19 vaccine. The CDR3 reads CASSSAWTTYNEQFF. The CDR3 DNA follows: TGTGCCAGCAGTTCGGCATGGACTACCTACAATGAGCAGTTCTTC.